This T cell receptor beta chain was recorded in a study of blood T cells in healthy people across ages. A J-beta primer mix and a sample-barcoded 5' primer were used in a second PCR of roughly 7 to 12 cycles. Via MiXCR, TCRdb re-called the 5' RACE reads, giving one row per CDR3 protein. The top ten clones hold under 10% of a sample with approximately 760,000 distinct CDR3 sequences, around 25% of them seen once. Donation came from healthy Caucasian individuals in Russia who were aged about 6 to 95. Each sample used at least 7 million PBMCs. Germline CDR1 SQVTM, CDR2 ANQGSEA. V dropped 3 bases and J dropped 5; count of bases not matched to a gene: 4. This CDR3 is 14 amino acids long. This clonotype was seen only a few times. The data also belong to a second study, concerning T cells of mothers and their children. In that study: Three mothers and their six children, all healthy Caucasians, donated. There were no persistent microchimeric T cell clones detected.

The specimen was blood. The TCR originated in a boy aged 5-17 years in good health. The chain uses TRBV29-1 and TRBJ2-5, with TRBD2 matching 12 bases. In DNA form, the CDR3 reads TGCAGCGTTGATGGTCTAGCGGGAGGGGAGACCCAGTACTTC. This encodes CSVDGLAGGETQYF.